One and the same sample provided the 7 T cell receptor beta chains below, sequenced in a study of T cells in Graves' hyperthyroidism and ophthalmopathy. Authors of the study amplified TCR beta CDR3 regions from RNA transcripts. Using the HTBI primer set, a first-round RT-PCR was run on the TCR CDR3. Each CDR3 protein is one row after TCRdb ran MiXCR on the multiplex PCR reads. The sample shows roughly 200,000 distinct CDR3 sequences, around 16% of them seen only once. The sequencing input was blood. Every receptor here comes from a man in his forties or fifties with Graves' hyperthyroidism.

This clonotype was detected only a few times. This chain connects TRBV4-3 to TRBJ1-2; 7 nucleotides agree with TRBD1. Germline V gives CDR1 LGHNA, CDR2 YSLEER. V shed 0 bases and J 5 bases; nucleotides not matched to a gene: 6. The CDR3 runs 15 residues. The CDR3 protein is CASSQDLDRFYGYTF. DNA of the CDR3: TGCGCCAGCAGCCAAGATCTGGACAGGTTTTATGGCTACACCTTC.

This clonotype was recorded many times. This chain joins TRBV7-2 and TRBJ1-4; D uncertain. The CDR3 is 13 residues long. V dropped 6 bases and J dropped 11 bases, with 16 bases sitting between them. The germline gives CDR1 SGHTA, CDR2 FQGNSA. CDR3 in amino acids: CASRLGTADKLFF. CDR3 in DNA: TGTGCCAGCAGACTCGGCACGGCGGATAAACTGTTTTTT.

This clonotype came up many times. The rearrangement joins TRBV11-3 to TRBJ1-1; possibly TRBD1 for D (5 bases). V was cut by 5 bases and J by 6 bases, with 10 bases left in between. Per germline, CDR1 SGHNT and CDR2 YENEEA. CDR3 length: 12 amino acids. CDR3 sequence: CASSHGGAEAFF. DNA of the CDR3: TGTGCCAGCAGCCACGGGGGTGCTGAAGCTTTCTTT.

This clonotype came up many times. The chain employs TRBV7-2 and TRBJ1-6; D perhaps matches TRBD1 (6 bases). The CDR3 spans 15 residues. CDR1 SGHTA and CDR2 FQGNSA come from the germline V gene. Trimming removed 3 bases at V and 7 bases at J, with 13 bases between. The CDR3 is CASSFQRGGNSPLHF. The DNA of the CDR3 is TGTGCCAGCAGCTTCCAACGGGGGGGCAATTCACCCCTCCACTTT. Full variable domain (remainder filled in from reference TRBV7-2 and TRBJ1-6): GAGVSQSPSNKVTEKGKDVELRCDPISGHTALYWYRQSLGQGLEFLIYFQGNSAPDKSGLPSDRFSAERTGGSVSTLTIQRTQQEDSAVYLCASSFQRGGNSPLHFGNGTRLTVT.

This clonotype showed up many times. The gene calls are TRBV2 and TRBJ2-2, with unresolved D. This CDR3 has 13 amino acids. Trimming took 4 bases from V and 4 from J, leaving 7 bases between them. The germline gives CDR1 SNHLY, CDR2 FYNNEI. CDR3 nucleotides: TGTGCCAGCAGTGCCGGACGCACCGGGGAGCTGTTTTTT. Its translation is CASSAGRTGELFF.

This clonotype was picked up many times. The CDR3 sequence is CASSPTAGRTQYF. For the CDR3, the DNA is TGTGCCAGCAGCCCAACGGCGGGGCGTACGCAGTATTTT. The chain combines TRBV7-2 with TRBJ2-3, with D possibly matching TRBD2 (6 bases). The ends were cut back, 5 bases at V and 8 bases at J, with 14 bases in the middle. The germline V gene has CDR1 SGHTA and CDR2 FQGNSA. The CDR3 is made up of 13 amino acids.

This clonotype showed up many times. This chain uses TRBV18 with TRBJ1-1, with D unresolved. CDR3 length: 12 residues. The germline CDR1 and CDR2 sequences are KGHSH and LQKENI. The ends were cut back, 6 bases at V and 4 bases at J, with 9 bases in the middle. CDR3 in DNA: TGTGCCAGCTCGCACGGCGGCACTGAAGCTTTCTTT. It codes for CASSHGGTEAFF.